The table lists the clone carrying this T cell receptor beta chain with a few counts. The antigen is unknown. The sample belongs to a study of CD8 T cells in ankylosing spondylitis. General study findings and limits: Within ankylosing spondylitis blood, a TCR beta motif made up of roughly eight highly homologous variants appeared to be characteristic.

Using quantitative 5'-RACE with molecular barcodes, the authors made TCR beta libraries. Each CDR3 protein is one row after TCRdb ran MiXCR on the 5' RACE reads. The sample yields about 700,000 distinct CDR3 sequences, over 15% seen once. The sample was blood, either unsorted or a sorted T cell fraction (not recorded which). The receptor's source is a male donor with ankylosing spondylitis.

CDR3 coding DNA: TGCGCCAGTCGCTCCGGTAACACAGATACGCAGTATTTT. As protein: CASRSGNTDTQYF. The rearrangement links TRBV5-1 to TRBJ2-3; D unclear. Germline CDR1 SGHRS, CDR2 YFSETQ. V was pared by 8 bases and J by 2 bases, with 12 bases between. The CDR3 totals 13 residues.